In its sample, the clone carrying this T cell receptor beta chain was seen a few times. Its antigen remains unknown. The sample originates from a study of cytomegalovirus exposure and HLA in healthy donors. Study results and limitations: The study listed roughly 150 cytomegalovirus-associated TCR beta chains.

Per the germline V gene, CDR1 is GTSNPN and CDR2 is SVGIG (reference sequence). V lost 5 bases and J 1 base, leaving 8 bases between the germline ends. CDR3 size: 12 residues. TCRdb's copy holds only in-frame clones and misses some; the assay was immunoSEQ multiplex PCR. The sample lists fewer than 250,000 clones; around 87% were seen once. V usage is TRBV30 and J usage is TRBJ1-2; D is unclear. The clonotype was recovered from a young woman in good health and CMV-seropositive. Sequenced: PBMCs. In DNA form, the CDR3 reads TGTGCCTGGGCGAGGGTTAACTATGGCTACACCTTC. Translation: CAWARVNYGYTF. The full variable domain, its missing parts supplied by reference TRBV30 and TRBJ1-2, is SQTIHQWPATLVQPVGSPLSLECTVEGTSNPNLYWYRQAAGRGLQLLFYSVGIGQISSEVPQNLSASRPQDRQFILSSKKLLLSDSGFYLCAWARVNYGYTFGSGTRLTVV.